This entry is about one T cell receptor beta chain. Its antigen is not known. This specimen belongs to a study of T cells in localized non-small cell lung cancer. Profiled with immunoSEQ multiplex PCR; TCRdb holds only in-frame clones, not every one. The sample lists some 20,000 clones; 90% were seen once. The V gene's germline CDR1 is LGHNA and CDR2 YNFKEQ. This CDR3 has 16 amino acids. With 4 bases clipped from V and 2 bases from J, the junction kept 9 bases outside the gene matches. Overall study results and limits: Investigators sequenced only a single tumor region, leaving heterogeneity possible.

V gene TRBV4-2 combines with J gene TRBJ2-3, with 7 bases fitting TRBD1. The sequence came from a woman aged 35-70 years with stage I lung adenocarcinoma. The sample in question was peripheral blood, obtained before any cancer treatment. As DNA, the CDR3 is TGTGCCAGCAGCCTCAGGGGGTCTGACGCCACAGATACGCAGTATTTT. Encoded protein: CASSLRGSDATDTQYF.